A single sample gave rise to the 32 T cell receptor beta chains below, sequenced in a study of blood T cell repertoires in COVID-19. Assay: immunoSEQ multiplex PCR; the TCRdb copy retains only in-frame clones and omits some. The data show about 300,000 clones, over 80% seen once. Sequenced material: peripheral blood. Receptors originate from a woman aged 50 to 60 with COVID-19, enrolled during active disease.

The chain combines TRBV6-5 with TRBJ2-5; D is perhaps TRBD1 (6 bases). This CDR3 is 14 amino acids long. V was clipped by 0 bases and J by 5 bases, with 10 bases between them. Germline assignment: CDR1 MNHEY and CDR2 SVGAGI. CDR3 protein: CASSYSDRWETQYF. CDR3 bases: TGTGCCAGCAGTTACTCCGACAGGTGGGAGACCCAGTACTTC.

The chain has TRBV6-5 and TRBJ2-7; D might be TRBD2 (6 bases). The germline CDR1 and CDR2 sequences are MNHEY and SVGAGI. This CDR3 region has 16 residues. The V and J ends lost 3 bases and 0 bases respectively, with 15 bases between them. CDR3 coding DNA: TGTGCCAGCAGTTATCGGGGTAGCGGAGGCTCCTACGAGCAGTACTTC. It yields the protein CASSYRGSGGSYEQYF.

The chain employs TRBV11-3 and TRBJ2-3; D is unresolved. CDR1 is SGHNT and CDR2 is YENEEA in the germline V gene. CDR3 length: 13 residues. Trimming cost V 4 bases and J 10 bases, with 15 bases left between them. The CDR3 protein is CASSYARSGAQYF. CDR3 DNA sequence: TGTGCCAGCAGCTACGCCCGCAGTGGAGCGCAGTATTTT. The full variable domain, in which reference TRBV11-3 and TRBJ2-3 provide the parts outside the CDR3, is EAGVVQSPRYKIIEKKQPVAFWCNPISGHNTLYWYLQNLGQGPELLIRYENEEAVDDSQLPKDRFSAERLKGVDSTLKIQPAELGDSAVYLCASSYARSGAQYFGPGTRLTVL.

This chain links TRBV9 with TRBJ1-2; a weak D match, TRBD1 (6 bases). CDR3 size: 13 residues. Looked up from germline, CDR1 is SGDLS and CDR2 is YYNGEE. The germline V and J ends were trimmed by 2 bases and 7 bases, with 12 bases remaining between them. The CDR3 DNA sequence: TGTGCCAGCAGCGTTTACGGCAGGGGTGGCTACACCTTC. It translates to CASSVYGRGGYTF.

The chain employs TRBV7-8 and TRBJ1-1; 10 nucleotides agree with TRBD1. CDR1 is SGHVS and CDR2 is FQNEAQ in the germline V gene. The V segment lost 5 bases and the J segment 3 bases; nucleotides outside the gene matches: 6. The CDR3 contains 15 residues. The CDR3 DNA follows: TGTGCCAGCAGCGACTGGGACAGGGGAGACACTGAAGCTTTCTTT. Translated: CASSDWDRGDTEAFF.

V usage is TRBV10-3 and J usage is TRBJ2-2; D might be TRBD1 (6 bases). The germline V and J ends were trimmed by 6 bases and 3 bases, with 23 bases remaining between them. The CDR3 covers 18 residues. Looked up from germline, CDR1 is ENHRY and CDR2 is SYGVKD. The CDR3 loop is CAIRASSGTNKDTGELFF. CDR3 sequence (DNA): TGTGCCATCAGGGCCTCCTCCGGGACAAACAAGGACACCGGGGAGCTGTTTTTT.

V and J are TRBV7-8 and TRBJ2-7, with 9 bases that match TRBD2. Unmatched junction bases numbered 5, after V lost 2 bases and J lost 3 bases. The CDR3 totals 15 residues. Germline V lookup: CDR1 SGHVS, CDR2 FQNEAQ. CDR3 region: CASSLPSGGSYEQYF. CDR3 DNA sequence: TGTGCCAGCAGCTTACCGAGCGGGGGGAGCTACGAGCAGTACTTC.

This chain joins TRBV6-5 and TRBJ2-5; maybe TRBD2 (5 bases). Germline-derived CDR1 and CDR2 are MNHEY and SVGAGI. V was shortened by 0 bases and J by 3 bases, with 8 bases between the two germline ends. This CDR3 contains 14 residues. The CDR3 bases are TGTGCCAGCAGTTACTCACACGGGGAAGAGACCCAGTACTTC. It yields the protein CASSYSHGEETQYF.

The chain combines TRBV5-6 with TRBJ1-4; possible D gene TRBD1, 6 bases. CDR3 size: 18 residues. Per the germline V gene, CDR1 is SGHDT and CDR2 is YYEEEE. Trimming took off 0 bases at V and 4 bases at J, with 19 bases between the two ends. In DNA form, the CDR3 reads TGTGCCAGCAGCTTGGGTTTGAAGGTGGCAGGGGTTAATGAAAAACTGTTTTTT. Translating it yields CASSLGLKVAGVNEKLFF.

The chain has TRBV10-2 and TRBJ2-1, with 7 bases aligning to TRBD2. The CDR3 is 14 amino acids. The junction had 3 bases not matched to a gene; V was cut back by 5 bases and J by 2 bases. The germline CDR1 and CDR2 sequences are WSHSY and SAAADI. DNA of the CDR3: TGCGCCAGCAGTAGCGGGATGCCCTACAATGAGCAGTTCTTC. This codes for CASSSGMPYNEQFF.

This clone has just one count. The gene calls are TRBV24-1 and TRBJ2-1; TRBD2 matches 10 bases. Germline CDR1 KGHDR, CDR2 SFDVKD. The CDR3 runs to 14 residues. V shed 3 bases, J shed 9 bases, and the junction held 4 bases outside the gene matches. The CDR3 coding sequence is TGTGCCACCAGTGATCTAGCGGGAGTAAGTGAGCAGTTCTTC. Translating gives CATSDLAGVSEQFF.

This chain connects TRBV3-1 (or the pseudogene TRBV3-2) to TRBJ1-2; D is perhaps TRBD1 (5 bases). The CDR3 spans 15 residues. V was shortened by 0 bases and J by 4 bases, with 12 bases between the two germline ends. The germline V gene has CDR1 LGHDT and CDR2 YNNKEL (reference sequence). Written as DNA, the CDR3 is TGTGCCAGCAGCCAAGATAACAGGACCCCCTATGGCTACACCTTC. It codes for CASSQDNRTPYGYTF.

The chain combines TRBV7-6 with TRBJ2-1, with D perhaps TRBD1 (5 bases). The CDR3 is 12 residues long. Germline CDR1 is SGHVS and CDR2 is FNYEAQ. The V end lost 5 bases, the J end lost 6 bases, and 8 bases lay between the germline ends. The CDR3 sequence is CASSDQGNEQFF. The CDR3 DNA follows: TGTGCCAGCAGCGATCAGGGCAATGAGCAGTTCTTC.

The chain couples TRBV7-2 to TRBJ2-5; no reliable D call. Germline V gives CDR1 SGHTA, CDR2 FQGNSA. V was clipped by 2 bases and J by 3 bases, with 7 bases between them. The CDR3 loop spans 13 amino acids. CDR3 nucleotide sequence: TGTGCCAGCAGCTTACCTCCCGAAGAGACCCAGTACTTC. Its translation: CASSLPPEETQYF. Full variable domain (outside the CDR3, taken from reference TRBV7-2 and TRBJ2-5): GAGVSQSPSNKVTEKGKDVELRCDPISGHTALYWYRQSLGQGLEFLIYFQGNSAPDKSGLPSDRFSAERTGGSVSTLTIQRTQQEDSAVYLCASSLPPEETQYFGPGTRLLVL.

The CDR3 DNA reads as TGTGCCAGCAGTTGGACAGCAGACACTGAAGCTTTCTTT. Protein product: CASSWTADTEAFF. This chain links TRBV6-4 with TRBJ1-1; tentative D call: TRBD1 (6 bases). CDR1 is MRHNA and CDR2 is SNTAGT in the germline V gene. V lost 5 bases to trimming and J lost 3 bases, with 10 bases between them. CDR3 length: 13 amino acids.

V usage is TRBV27 and J usage is TRBJ2-7, with TRBD2 matching over 9 bases. The germline CDR1 and CDR2 sequences are MNHEY and SMNVEV (reference sequence). The CDR3 is made up of 14 amino acids. Losses at the gene ends were 5 bases for V and 3 bases for J; bases not matched to a gene: 5. CDR3 DNA sequence: TGTGCCAGCAGTCCGAGCGGGGGGTACTACGAGCAGTACTTC. This encodes CASSPSGGYYEQYF.

J is TRBJ1-5 and V is TRBV2, with 7 bases aligning to TRBD1. The trim removed 8 bases at V and 0 bases at J, leaving 1 base unmatched. CDR1 is SNHLY and CDR2 is FYNNEI in the germline V gene. The CDR3 loop spans 13 amino acids. The CDR3 protein is CASGTDSNQPQHF. In nucleotides, the CDR3 is TGTGCCAGCGGGACAGATAGCAATCAGCCCCAGCATTTT.

The chain joins TRBV4-2 to TRBJ2-1; D unclear. The germline V and J ends were trimmed by 0 bases and 10 bases, with 16 bases remaining between them. Looked up from germline, CDR1 is LGHNA and CDR2 is YNFKEQ. The CDR3 loop spans 15 amino acids. Here the CDR3 reads CASSQESGSPREQFF. CDR3 nucleotides: TGTGCCAGCAGCCAAGAGTCAGGTAGTCCCAGGGAGCAGTTCTTC.

There are many counts of this clone. The chain couples TRBV5-4 to TRBJ1-6; D is unclear. CDR1 is SGHNT, CDR2 YYREEE, per germline (reference sequence). The V and J ends lost 4 bases and 10 bases respectively, with 15 bases between them. The CDR3 is 14 amino acids. CDR3: CASSPGDFWSPLHF. Written as DNA, the CDR3 is TGTGCCAGCAGCCCCGGCGACTTTTGGTCACCCCTCCACTTT.

The genes are TRBV30 and TRBJ2-7; maybe TRBD2 (7 bases). Trimming took 5 bases from V and 4 from J, leaving 21 bases between them. There are 15 residues in the CDR3. CDR1 and CDR2 from the germline V gene are GTSNPN and SVGIG (reference sequence). The CDR3 loop is CAWETGRGSFYEQYF. CDR3 sequence (DNA): TGTGCCTGGGAAACAGGGCGGGGGTCCTTTTACGAGCAGTACTTC.

The gene calls are TRBV6-2 or TRBV6-3 and TRBJ1-6; 8 nucleotides match TRBD1. After removal of 5 bases from V and 7 bases from J, the junction contained 7 bases not matched to a gene. The length of the CDR3 is 15 residues. The germline V gene has CDR1 MNHEY and CDR2 SVGEGT. The DNA of the CDR3 is TGTGCCAGCAGTCGTCGACAGGGGAGGAATTCACCCCTCCACTTT. It translates to CASSRRQGRNSPLHF.

The rearrangement links TRBV19 to TRBJ2-2, with 7 bases matching TRBD2. Trimming removed 6 bases from V and 1 base from J; junction bases left unmatched: 2. The CDR3 is 14 residues long. CDR1 is LNHDA, CDR2 SQIVND, per germline (reference sequence). CDR3 loop: CASSGRRNTGELFF. CDR3 DNA sequence: TGTGCCAGTAGCGGGAGGAGGAACACCGGGGAGCTGTTTTTT.

The chain has TRBV4-3 and TRBJ2-1, with TRBD1 matching over 9 bases. This CDR3 contains 16 residues. The germline V gene encodes CDR1 LGHNA and CDR2 YSLEER. J was trimmed by 6 bases and V by 0 bases; bases with no gene match: 6. In DNA, the CDR3 is TGCGCCAGCAGCCAAGATGGGACAGGGAGATTCAATGAGCAGTTCTTC. Protein sequence: CASSQDGTGRFNEQFF.

The chain combines TRBV5-6 with TRBJ2-7; TRBD2 matches at 8 bases. The ends lost 4 bases at V and 4 bases at J; junction bases unmatched: 10. The CDR3 covers 15 residues. In germline, CDR1 is SGHDT, CDR2 YYEEEE. CDR3 DNA: TGTGCCAGCAGCCCCCGAGCGGGACTAGGTTACGAGCAGTACTTC. Its protein is CASSPRAGLGYEQYF.

The V and J genes are TRBV19 and TRBJ1-5; D may be TRBD1 (6 bases). The CDR3 runs to 14 residues. V lost 6 bases, J lost 2 bases, and 11 bases lay in between. Germline loops: CDR1 LNHDA, CDR2 SQIVND (reference sequence). The CDR3 is CASRQDRRNQPQHF. Written as DNA, the CDR3 is TGTGCCAGTAGACAAGACAGGCGCAATCAGCCCCAGCATTTT.

The chain is built from TRBV9 and TRBJ1-1, with 7 bases aligning to TRBD1. The CDR3 has 14 residues. The J segment lost 4 bases and the V segment lost 6 bases, leaving 9 bases of the junction unmatched. Germline V lookup: CDR1 SGDLS, CDR2 YYNGEE. The CDR3 DNA reads TGTGCCAGCACCAACTTTGCAGGGGGCACTGAAGCTTTCTTT. This codes for CASTNFAGGTEAFF.

The V gene is TRBV7-2, the J gene TRBJ2-7, with D possibly TRBD2 on 7 matching bases. Germline CDR1 and CDR2: SGHTA and FQGNSA. Trimming removed 3 bases from V and 2 bases from J, with 14 bases in between. The CDR3 is made up of 15 amino acids. CDR3: CASSLGGPPAYEQYF. CDR3 in DNA: TGTGCCAGCAGCTTGGGGGGGCCACCCGCCTACGAGCAGTACTTC.

The chain couples TRBV5-1 to TRBJ1-2; 10 nucleotides align to TRBD1. The CDR3 length is 14 residues. Trimming cost V 0 bases and J 8 bases; bases outside gene matches: 4. Germline CDR1 reads SGHRS; CDR2 reads YFSETQ. The CDR3 nucleotides read TGCGCCAGCAGCTTGGCCCGGACAGGGGGAGGCTACACCTTC. This codes for CASSLARTGGGYTF.

The V call is TRBV14, the J call TRBJ2-1, with 8 bases identical to TRBD2. Germline lookup yields CDR1 SGHDN and CDR2 FVKESK. Trimming removed 2 bases from V and 10 bases from J; junction bases left unmatched: 10. The CDR3 is 15 residues long. DNA for the CDR3: TGTGCCAGCAGCCAAATCGGGGTAGCGGGACGGGAGCAGTTCTTC. Translation gives CASSQIGVAGREQFF.

In this sample, this clone turned up once. V and J are TRBV6-2 or TRBV6-3 and TRBJ1-4; unclear D gene. The germline V gene encodes CDR1 MNHEY and CDR2 SVGEGT. CDR3 size: 16 residues. Trimming took off 4 bases at V and 0 bases at J, with 12 bases between the two ends. The CDR3 protein is CASSWGGGTTNEKLFF. The CDR3 nucleotides are TGTGCCAGCAGTTGGGGAGGCGGGACAACTAATGAAAAACTGTTTTTT.

This chain joins TRBV4-2 and TRBJ1-1, with 8 nucleotides matching TRBD1. Germline V gene lookup returns CDR1 LGHNA and CDR2 YNFKEQ. With 5 bases clipped from V and 11 bases from J, the junction kept 16 bases outside the gene matches. The CDR3 contains 15 residues. CDR3 in DNA: TGTGCCAGCAGCTACGAACAGGGGGGCTCGAGGCGGGCTTTCTTT. Translation gives CASSYEQGGSRRAFF.

The CDR3 region is CASSRDSRYEQYF. CDR3 in DNA: TGTGCCAGCAGTCGGGACTCGCGATACGAGCAGTACTTC. This chain joins TRBV27 and TRBJ2-7, with a possible D match to TRBD2 (6 bases). The CDR3 spans 13 residues. Germline values: CDR1 MNHEY, CDR2 SMNVEV (reference sequence). V lost 5 bases, J lost 4 bases, and 12 bases lay in between.